Each of the 18 T cell receptor beta chains below was sequenced from the same sample in a study of beta chain features in type 1 diabetes. Study observations and caveats: Type 1 diabetes patients showed a moderate but significant shortening of TCRB CDR3s in all four CD4+ subsets.

The sequenced template was cDNA made from the entire isolated RNA. Profiling relied on immunoSEQ multiplex PCR, and the TCRdb table lists in-frame clones only, not all of them. The sample holds about 280,000 clones; approximately 15% are singletons and the top ten take about 0.014%. These receptors have no identified antigens. Source material: naive CD4+ T cells from blood. The receptor source for this set is a man younger than 30 with type 1 diabetes.

This clone was found a few times. The gene calls are TRBV4-2 and TRBJ2-7; D might be TRBD2 (5 bases). In germline, CDR1 is LGHNA, CDR2 YNFKEQ. The V gene lost 4 bases and the J gene lost 3 bases, with 13 bases spanning the gap. The CDR3 is 14 amino acids. The CDR3: CASSLDTGDYEQYF. The CDR3 DNA reads as TGTGCCAGCAGCCTCGACACCGGGGACTACGAGCAGTACTTC.

The chain uses TRBV7-7 and TRBJ2-7; maybe TRBD2 (5 bases). V was cut by 5 bases and J by 5 bases, with 22 bases left in between. This CDR3 comprises 16 residues. Germline V gene sequence: CDR1 SSHAT, CDR2 FNYEAQ (reference sequence). The CDR3 region is CASSPIFLGKEDEQYF. CDR3 DNA sequence: TGTGCCAGCAGCCCGATCTTCCTAGGGAAGGAGGACGAGCAGTACTTC.

In its sample, this clone was seen a few times. This chain joins TRBV15 and TRBJ2-1, with 7 bases fitting TRBD2. This CDR3 region has 16 residues. Germline V gives CDR1 LNHNV, CDR2 YYDKDF (reference sequence). The V gene end was trimmed by 1 base and the J gene end by 0 bases; junction bases not matched to a gene: 3. The CDR3 DNA reads TGTGCCACCAGCAGAGGCAGCGGGGTCTCCTACAATGAGCAGTTCTTC. Protein: CATSRGSGVSYNEQFF.

The chain carries TRBV29-1 and TRBJ2-3; 12 bases are shared with TRBD2. This CDR3 region has 15 residues. Per germline, CDR1 SQVTM and CDR2 ANQGSEA. The V and J ends lost 7 bases and 4 bases, in that order; junction bases with no gene match: 9. CDR3 DNA: TGCAGCGGAAGGGGGACTAGCGGGTTTGCAGATACGCAGTATTTT. It specifies CSGRGTSGFADTQYF.

This clone was detected a few times. V is TRBV6-4 and J is TRBJ2-3; D perhaps matches TRBD2 (6 bases). The CDR3 sequence is 13 residues long. Germline V lookup: CDR1 MRHNA, CDR2 SNTAGT. The germline V and J ends were trimmed by 6 bases and 4 bases, with 11 bases remaining between them. DNA for the CDR3: TGTGCCAGCAGCGAACGGGACTCAGATACGCAGTATTTT. Its protein is CASSERDSDTQYF.

The rearrangement uses TRBV28 and TRBJ2-5; 7 bases agree with TRBD1. Germline V gives CDR1 MDHEN, CDR2 SYDVKM. The CDR3 contains 15 residues. V lost 2 bases, J lost 2 bases, and 5 bases stayed unmatched. Written as DNA, the CDR3 is TGTGCCAGCAGTTTACCCGGGACAGCACAAGAGACCCAGTACTTC. It specifies CASSLPGTAQETQYF.

A few counts support this clone. V usage is TRBV19 and J usage is TRBJ1-1; TRBD1 matches 7 bases. Germline V gene sequence: CDR1 LNHDA, CDR2 SQIVND (reference sequence). This CDR3 comprises 13 residues. V shed 6 bases, J shed 1 base, and the junction held 2 bases outside the gene matches. The CDR3 bases are TGTGCCAGTAGGGACAGGCCGAACACTGAAGCTTTCTTT. Translating gives CASRDRPNTEAFF.

This clone was picked up a small number of times. This rearrangement joins TRBV4-3 to TRBJ2-3; D is perhaps TRBD2 (6 bases). Germline V gene sequence: CDR1 LGHNA, CDR2 YSLEER. This CDR3 is built from 15 residues. Between the trimmed V and J ends, which lost 3 bases and 5 bases, there was a span of 15 bases. The DNA for the CDR3 is TGCGCCAGCAGCCACCCCGGGACTTCCCAAGATACGCAGTATTTT. Translating it yields CASSHPGTSQDTQYF.

The chain couples TRBV19 to TRBJ2-5, with 10 bases fitting TRBD2. The CDR3 sequence is 16 residues long. J gave up 7 bases and V 3 bases, and 11 bases lay outside the gene matches. Germline V lookup: CDR1 LNHDA, CDR2 SQIVND (reference sequence). DNA for the CDR3: TGTGCCAGTAGTATCACGGCTAGCGGGGGCCGTCGGACCCAGTACTTC. It is translated as CASSITASGGRRTQYF.

The chain is built from TRBV28 and TRBJ2-5; the match to TRBD1 covers 7 bases. V lost 5 bases, J lost 4 bases, and 4 bases stayed unmatched. The CDR3 is 13 residues long. Per the germline V gene, CDR1 is MDHEN and CDR2 is SYDVKM. The CDR3 DNA sequence: TGTGCCAGCAGTCTACAGGGGCGAGAGACCCAGTACTTC. Translated: CASSLQGRETQYF.

This clone was observed a few times. This chain connects TRBV5-1 to TRBJ2-3; possibly TRBD1 for D (6 bases). The CDR3 is 14 amino acids. V lost 3 bases to trimming and J lost 6 bases, with 14 bases between them. The germline V gene has CDR1 SGHRS and CDR2 YFSETQ. CDR3 nucleotide sequence: TGCGCCAGCAGCTCAGGGGACCTCAGGGATACGCAGTATTTT. Amino acids: CASSSGDLRDTQYF. Full variable domain (remainder filled in from reference TRBV5-1 and TRBJ2-3): KAGVTQTPRYLIKTRGQQVTLSCSPISGHRSVSWYQQTPGQGLQFLFEYFSETQRNKGNFPGRFSGRQFSNSRSEMNVSTLELGDSALYLCASSSGDLRDTQYFGPGTRLTVL.

This clone has just one count. The genes are TRBV6-5 and TRBJ1-2; TRBD1 might be the D (5 bases). Trimming removed 2 bases at V and 3 bases at J, with 16 bases between. In germline, CDR1 is MNHEY, CDR2 SVGAGI. The length of the CDR3 is 16 residues. The chain's CDR3 is CASSYSLGQGDYGYTF. Written as DNA, the CDR3 is TGTGCCAGCAGTTACAGCTTGGGGCAGGGCGACTATGGCTACACCTTC.

This clone was counted a few times. This sequence joins TRBV7-9 and TRBJ2-2; the D is unclear. This CDR3 is built from 14 residues. V was shortened by 2 bases and J by 4 bases, with 8 bases between the two germline ends. Germline lookup yields CDR1 SEHNR and CDR2 FQNEAQ (reference sequence). This CDR3 reads CASSLRVGTGELFF. The CDR3, as DNA: TGTGCCAGCAGCTTACGGGTGGGCACCGGGGAGCTGTTTTTT.

The sample holds a few counts of this clone. The V call is TRBV7-2, the J call TRBJ2-7; 7 positions match TRBD1. J gave up 3 bases and V 7 bases, and 12 bases lay outside the gene matches. This CDR3 is 15 amino acids long. The germline V gene encodes CDR1 SGHTA and CDR2 FQGNSA. DNA of the CDR3: TGTGCCAGCACCTGGAAAGTCGACAGGGACTACGAGCAGTACTTC. Its protein is CASTWKVDRDYEQYF. Full variable domain (rest looked up from reference TRBV7-2 and TRBJ2-7): GAGVSQSPSNKVTEKGKDVELRCDPISGHTALYWYRQSLGQGLEFLIYFQGNSAPDKSGLPSDRFSAERTGGSVSTLTIQRTQQEDSAVYLCASTWKVDRDYEQYFGPGTRLTVT.

This clone was seen only a few times. The chain uses TRBV25-1 and TRBJ2-3; 8 nucleotides line up with TRBD1. The J segment lost 4 bases and the V segment lost 5 bases, leaving 8 bases of the junction unmatched. The CDR3 spans 15 residues. Germline V gene data show CDR1 as MGHDK and CDR2 as SYGVNS. The CDR3 DNA reads as TGTGCCAGCAGTCCACGACAGGGGAACTCAGATACGCAGTATTTT. As protein: CASSPRQGNSDTQYF.

This clone was counted a few times. The chain recombines TRBV5-1 with TRBJ2-6; 7 nucleotides line up with TRBD1. The germline V gene encodes CDR1 SGHRS and CDR2 YFSETQ. The CDR3 contains 15 residues. Trimming at V came to 3 bases and at J to 4 bases, leaving 4 bases not matched to a gene. CDR3 residues: CASSSTGFGANVLTF. The CDR3 DNA is TGCGCCAGCAGCTCGACAGGGTTCGGGGCCAACGTCCTGACTTTC.

This clone turned up a few times. The CDR3 reads CAWSNRYGYTF. The CDR3 nucleotides are TGTGCCTGGAGTAATCGGTATGGCTACACCTTC. This sequence joins TRBV30 and TRBJ1-2; D remains ambiguous. This CDR3 has 11 amino acids. Germline V gene data show CDR1 as GTSNPN and CDR2 as SVGIG (reference sequence). V lost 2 bases to trimming and J lost 5 bases, with 6 bases between them.

This clone showed up just a few times. The chain carries TRBV11-2 and TRBJ1-2; unclear D gene. V lost 1 base and J lost 4, with 13 bases in between. Germline CDR1 is SGHAT and CDR2 is FQNNGV. This CDR3 spans 15 amino acids. For the CDR3, the DNA is TGTGCCAGCAGCTTAGGAACTACACGGATCTATGGCTACACCTTC. Translation: CASSLGTTRIYGYTF.